These 26 T cell receptor beta chains share one sample of origin, sequenced in a study of CD8 T cells in ankylosing spondylitis. TCRdb called the 5' RACE reads again in MiXCR, with one record for every CDR3 protein. Here the sample spans about 220,000 distinct CDR3 sequences, 8% to 11% being singletons. The sequencing input was blood, either unsorted or a sorted T cell fraction (not recorded which). The receptors here all came from a male donor with ankylosing spondylitis or in good health (not recorded which).

This clonotype was seen many times. The chain carries TRBV7-3 and TRBJ2-1, with TRBD2 matching over 9 bases. Per the germline V gene, CDR1 is SGHTA and CDR2 is FQGTGA. V was clipped by 2 bases and J by 7 bases; unmatched bases: 6. The CDR3 has 15 amino acids. The CDR3 nucleotides read TGTGCCAGCAGCTTAGATCCAGCGGGGGGAAATGAGCAGTTCTTC. Its protein product is CASSLDPAGGNEQFF.

This clonotype came up a few times. The J gene is TRBJ1-2, the V gene TRBV7-9, with 7 bases lining up with TRBD1. V shed 4 bases, J shed 3 bases, and the junction held 8 bases outside the gene matches. The germline gives CDR1 SEHNR, CDR2 FQNEAQ (reference sequence). The CDR3 is 15 amino acids. The CDR3 loop is CASSSPDRQHYGYTF. The CDR3, as DNA: TGTGCCAGCAGCTCCCCGGACAGGCAACACTATGGCTACACCTTC. Variable domain in full (rest from reference TRBV7-9 and TRBJ1-2): DTGVSQNPRHKITKRGQNVTFRCDPISEHNRLYWYRQTLGQGPEFLTYFQNEAQLEKSRLLSDRFSAERPKGSFSTLEIQRTEQGDSAMYLCASSSPDRQHYGYTFGSGTRLTVV.

A few counts support this clonotype. The chain couples TRBV29-1 to TRBJ1-1; TRBD1 is a possible D gene (6 bases). CDR3 length equals 13 residues. CDR1 is SQVTM, CDR2 ANQGSEA, per germline. V was shortened by 3 bases and J by 2 bases, with 10 bases between the two germline ends. CDR3 residues: CSVDRGGNTEAFF. DNA of the CDR3: TGCAGCGTTGACAGGGGAGGAAACACTGAAGCTTTCTTT.

This clonotype was detected many times. V gene TRBV20-1 combines with J gene TRBJ2-1; the D call may be TRBD1 or TRBD2 (6 bases each). Trimming cost V 3 bases and J 4 bases, with 13 bases left between them. The CDR3 contains 14 residues. CDR1 and CDR2 (germline): DFQATT, SNEGSKA (reference sequence). DNA for the CDR3: TGCAGTGCTAGGGGGGGCCTAGCTTACAATGAGCAGTTCTTC. This encodes CSARGGLAYNEQFF.

The V gene is TRBV5-1, the J gene TRBJ2-1; no clear D. The CDR3 spans 14 residues. Looked up from germline, CDR1 is SGHRS and CDR2 is YFSETQ. Trimming shortened V by 2 bases and J by 3 bases, and 9 bases separated the two germline ends. CDR3 in amino acids: CASSLSEDYNEQFF. In DNA form, the CDR3 reads TGCGCCAGCAGCTTATCCGAAGACTACAATGAGCAGTTCTTC.

The chain employs TRBV12-3 or TRBV12-4 and TRBJ1-1, with TRBD1 as a possible D gene (6 bases). V lost 5 bases, J lost 3 bases, and 16 bases lay in between. The CDR3 extends over 15 amino acids. In DNA, the CDR3 is TGTGCCAGCAGTGTCAGGGGTGCAGGGGACACTGAAGCTTTCTTT. Translation: CASSVRGAGDTEAFF.

This clonotype was seen many times. The chain is built from TRBV5-1 and TRBJ2-6, with D tentatively TRBD2 (5 bases). The CDR3 is 14 residues long. Germline CDR1 is SGHRS and CDR2 is YFSETQ. The V end was cut by 4 bases, the J end by 4 bases, with 9 bases between. The CDR3 loop is CASSPEGGANVLTF. CDR3 bases: TGCGCCAGCAGCCCCGAGGGAGGGGCCAACGTCCTGACTTTC.

This clonotype was detected only a few times. The chain recombines TRBV5-1 with TRBJ1-2; TRBD1 aligns across 7 bases. The germline V gene has CDR1 SGHRS and CDR2 YFSETQ. This CDR3 contains 15 residues. J gave up 0 bases and V 0 bases, and 2 bases lay outside the gene matches. The CDR3 DNA is TGCGCCAGCAGCTTGGGGGACAGACCTAACTATGGCTACACCTTC. It yields the protein CASSLGDRPNYGYTF.

The table lists this clonotype with a few counts. This chain links TRBV20-1 with TRBJ1-1; D remains unclear. Trimming took 1 base from V and 1 from J, leaving 7 bases between them. This CDR3 spans 13 amino acids. Germline CDR1 reads DFQATT; CDR2 reads SNEGSKA (reference sequence). The CDR3 DNA reads TGCAGTGCTAGAGTTTCGGGGAACACTGAAGCTTTCTTT. It is translated as CSARVSGNTEAFF.

The V call is TRBV5-1, the J call TRBJ2-2; 8 nucleotides agree with TRBD1. J was trimmed by 5 bases and V by 1 base; bases with no gene match: 7. CDR1 SGHRS and CDR2 YFSETQ come from the germline V gene. This CDR3 contains 16 residues. In DNA form, the CDR3 reads TGCGCCAGCAGCTTGTCTACAGGGGGTGCGACCGGGGAGCTGTTTTTT. Protein product: CASSLSTGGATGELFF.

This clonotype was counted many times. The rearrangement joins TRBV5-1 to TRBJ2-3, with D unclear. CDR1 is SGHRS, CDR2 YFSETQ, per germline. Between the trimmed V and J ends, which lost 0 bases and 4 bases, there was a span of 9 bases. The CDR3 totals 14 residues. The CDR3 reads CASSLERSADTQYF. Written as DNA, the CDR3 is TGCGCCAGCAGCTTGGAGCGTTCTGCAGATACGCAGTATTTT. Looking up the rest from reference TRBV5-1 and TRBJ2-3 gives the full variable domain: KAGVTQTPRYLIKTRGQQVTLSCSPISGHRSVSWYQQTPGQGLQFLFEYFSETQRNKGNFPGRFSGRQFSNSRSEMNVSTLELGDSALYLCASSLERSADTQYFGPGTRLTVL.

At least ten counts were recorded for this clonotype. The chain combines TRBV20-1 with TRBJ2-2, with 10 bases fitting TRBD1. Germline lookup yields CDR1 DFQATT and CDR2 SNEGSKA (reference sequence). This CDR3 has 17 residues. J gave up 4 bases and V 2 bases, and 10 bases lay outside the gene matches. The CDR3, as DNA: TGCAGTGCTAGATCTAGACAGGGGGCGCTGGGCACCGGGGAGCTGTTTTTT. Translating gives CSARSRQGALGTGELFF.

This clonotype was observed many times. V and J are TRBV7-2 and TRBJ2-5; unclear D gene. The CDR3 spans 13 residues. V lost 0 bases to trimming and J lost 4 bases, with 6 bases between them. Germline values: CDR1 SGHTA, CDR2 FQGNSA. The CDR3 DNA sequence: TGTGCCAGCAGCTTAGCGGCTGCAGAGACCCAGTACTTC. The encoded protein is CASSLAAAETQYF.

This clonotype appeared many times. V and J are TRBV12-3 or TRBV12-4 and TRBJ1-3; 7 nucleotides align to TRBD1. The V and J ends lost 8 bases and 2 bases, in that order; junction bases with no gene match: 6. This CDR3 comprises 14 residues. This chain's CDR3 is CASHRQGTGNTIYF. For the CDR3, the DNA is TGTGCCAGCCACCGACAGGGAACTGGAAACACCATATATTTT.

This clonotype has at least ten counts. The chain has TRBV7-6 and TRBJ2-1; tentatively, D is TRBD2 (5 bases). Trimming took off 1 base at V and 6 bases at J, with 10 bases between the two ends. The CDR3 totals 14 residues. Germline lookup yields CDR1 SGHVS and CDR2 FNYEAQ. This CDR3 is CASSLDATINEQFF. The CDR3 DNA sequence: TGTGCCAGCAGCTTAGATGCGACTATCAATGAGCAGTTCTTC.

Concerning this clonotype itself: The junction and the germline gene differ at one end; a read error may be behind it. The rearrangement uses TRBV20-1 and TRBJ1-1; D not resolved. In germline, CDR1 is DFQATT, CDR2 SNEGSKA (reference sequence). This CDR3 has 12 residues. For the CDR3, the DNA is TGCAGTGCTAGAACCGGGAACTCTGAAGCTTTCTTT. This codes for CSARTGNSEAFF.

In the case of this clonotype: This may come from a read error, since a much larger clone is one base off. The V and J genes are TRBV5-1 and TRBJ2-7; 7 nucleotides match TRBD1. The CDR3 is made up of 15 amino acids. The germline V gene has CDR1 SGHRS and CDR2 YFSETQ. V lost 4 bases, J lost 5 bases, and 12 bases stayed unmatched. In nucleotides, the CDR3 is TGCGCCAGCAGCCCGCCGGGACAGTGGATCAACGAGCAGTACTTC. It codes for CASSPPGQWINEQYF.

The chain carries TRBV7-2 and TRBJ2-2, with 7 positions matching TRBD1. This CDR3 is built from 16 residues. Trimming cost V 1 base and J 4 bases; bases outside gene matches: 6. Germline lookup yields CDR1 SGHTA and CDR2 FQGNSA. Written as DNA, the CDR3 is TGTGCCAGCAGCTTAGATGCACAGGGGACCACCGGGGAGCTGTTTTTT. It encodes CASSLDAQGTTGELFF.

This clonotype was detected many times. This chain connects TRBV20-1 to TRBJ2-1; 11 nucleotides line up with TRBD2. CDR3 length equals 17 residues. Germline V gene data show CDR1 as DFQATT and CDR2 as SNEGSKA (reference sequence). Trimming cost V 0 bases and J 7 bases; bases outside gene matches: 11. The CDR3 sequence is CSARDPSTSGERNEQFF. CDR3 nucleotide sequence: TGCAGTGCTAGAGATCCGTCGACTAGCGGGGAGCGTAATGAGCAGTTCTTC.

This clonotype has at least ten counts. DNA of the CDR3: TGTGCCAGCAGCTGGGGGCCGGAAAACATTCAGTACTTC. Its protein product is CASSWGPENIQYF. The V call is TRBV5-6, the J call TRBJ2-4, with D perhaps TRBD1 (6 bases). CDR1 is SGHDT, CDR2 YYEEEE, per germline. The CDR3 runs to 13 residues. Trimming took off 3 bases at V and 5 bases at J, with 9 bases between the two ends. Using reference TRBV5-6 and TRBJ2-4 for the parts outside the CDR3, the full variable domain is DAGVTQSPTHLIKTRGQQVTLRCSPKSGHDTVSWYQQALGQGPQFIFQYYEEEERQRGNFPDRFSGHQFPNYSSELNVNALLLGDSALYLCASSWGPENIQYFGAGTRLSVL.

The table lists this clonotype with many counts. J is TRBJ2-2 and V is TRBV5-1; 8 nucleotides line up with TRBD1. Germline CDR1 reads SGHRS; CDR2 reads YFSETQ. The CDR3 contains 15 residues. V lost 3 bases, J lost 7 bases, and 8 bases stayed unmatched. Here the CDR3 reads CASSSQTGDYGELFF. The CDR3 nucleotides are TGCGCCAGCAGCTCCCAGACAGGGGATTACGGGGAGCTGTTTTTT. Using reference TRBV5-1 and TRBJ2-2 for the parts outside the CDR3, the full variable domain is KAGVTQTPRYLIKTRGQQVTLSCSPISGHRSVSWYQQTPGQGLQFLFEYFSETQRNKGNFPGRFSGRQFSNSRSEMNVSTLELGDSALYLCASSSQTGDYGELFFGEGSRLTVL.

In this sample, this clonotype turned up once. The rearrangement links TRBV12-3 or TRBV12-4 to TRBJ1-1; D gene uncertain. With 4 bases removed from V and 4 bases from J, the gap between germline ends came to 10 bases. The CDR3 length is 13 residues. CDR3 loop: CASSSASVTEAFF. The CDR3 DNA reads as TGTGCCAGCAGTTCTGCCAGTGTCACTGAAGCTTTCTTT.

This clonotype occurred many times. The CDR3 reads CASSYSRGTLQETQYF. For the CDR3, the DNA is TGTGCCAGCAGTTACTCGAGGGGGACTTTACAAGAGACCCAGTACTTC. The rearrangement uses TRBV6-5 and TRBJ2-5, with D possibly called TRBD1 or TRBD2 (6 bases each). The CDR3 spans 16 residues. Trimming pared 0 bases from V and 2 bases from J, leaving 13 bases between. CDR1 MNHEY and CDR2 SVGAGI come from the germline V gene.

The chain is built from TRBV19 and TRBJ1-1; the match to TRBD1 covers 8 bases. This CDR3 is 14 amino acids long. The V segment lost 7 bases and the J segment 3 bases; nucleotides outside the gene matches: 7. Germline V gene data show CDR1 as LNHDA and CDR2 as SQIVND (reference sequence). The CDR3 sequence is CASIPDRADTEAFF. CDR3 DNA sequence: TGTGCCAGTATCCCGGACAGGGCGGACACTGAAGCTTTCTTT.

This clonotype was seen repeatedly, ten times or more. The CDR3 sequence: CASSLGSEMEGQYF. The CDR3 DNA is TGTGCCAGCAGCTTAGGGTCAGAAATGGAGGGGCAGTACTTC. The chain links TRBV7-8 to TRBJ2-7; TRBD2 is a possible D gene (6 bases). Germline V gives CDR1 SGHVS, CDR2 FQNEAQ. The germline V and J ends were trimmed by 1 base and 9 bases, with 16 bases remaining between them. CDR3 size: 14 residues.

There are many counts of this clonotype. The V call is TRBV24-1, the J call TRBJ1-1, with D tentatively TRBD1 (6 bases). Per the germline V gene, CDR1 is KGHDR and CDR2 is SFDVKD. This CDR3 region has 16 residues. V shed 4 bases and J shed 0 bases, with 14 bases lying between them. The CDR3 nucleotides are TGTGCCACCAGTGACGCCCGAGCAGGGGTGAACACTGAAGCTTTCTTT. Its translation is CATSDARAGVNTEAFF.